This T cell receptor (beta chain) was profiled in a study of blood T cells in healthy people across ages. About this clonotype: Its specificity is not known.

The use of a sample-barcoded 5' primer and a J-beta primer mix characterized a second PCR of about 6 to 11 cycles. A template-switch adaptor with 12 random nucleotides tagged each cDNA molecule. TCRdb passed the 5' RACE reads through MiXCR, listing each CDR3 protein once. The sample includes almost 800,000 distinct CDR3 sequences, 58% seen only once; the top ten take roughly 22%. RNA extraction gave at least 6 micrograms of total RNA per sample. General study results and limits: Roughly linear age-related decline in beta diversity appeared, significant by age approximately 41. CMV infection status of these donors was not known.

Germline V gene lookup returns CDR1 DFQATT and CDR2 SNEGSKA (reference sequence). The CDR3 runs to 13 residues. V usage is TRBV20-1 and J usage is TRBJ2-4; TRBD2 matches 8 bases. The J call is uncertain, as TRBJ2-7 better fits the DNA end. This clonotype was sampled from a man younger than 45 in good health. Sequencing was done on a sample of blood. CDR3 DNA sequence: TGCAGTGCCTTTCAGCGGGGGAAATACGAGCAGTACTTC. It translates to CSAFQRGKYEQYF.